The rows below give T cell receptor beta chains drawn from one sample of a study of cytomegalovirus exposure and HLA in healthy donors. Produced via immunoSEQ multiplex PCR; TCRdb's table is partial and in-frame only. Among under 200,000 clones listed, approximately 62% were seen once. Sequenced: PBMCs. The receptor set was obtained from a man in his fifties or sixties in good health and CMV-seronegative. Both conserved end residues are part of each CDR3. The D gene is left open where the match is weak. Some rows mark clone size as missing; the rest say once, few, many or name a class of expanded clone.

TGTGCCAGCAGCCCGTGGACGGGGGGCACAGATACGCAGTATTTT	CASSPWTGGTDTQYF	-	TRBV7-9	-	TRBJ2-3
TGTGCCAGCAGTGAAATTATTCATGAAAAACTGTTTTTT	CASSEIIHEKLFF	-	TRBV6-1	-	TRBJ1-4
TGTGCCAGCAGTGACAGGGAAGAACTTCGTCAGCCCCAGCATTTT	CASSDREELRQPQHF	-	TRBV6-1	-	TRBJ1-5
TGTGCCAGTCAGCTGGCGGGAGGGAATTATGGCTACACCTTC	CASQLAGGNYGYTF	-	TRBV5-6	-	TRBJ1-2
TGTGCCAGCAGGCCGACAGGCTCTGGAAACACCATATATTTT	CASRPTGSGNTIYF	-	TRBV27	-	TRBJ1-3
TGTGCCACCAGCCCCCGATTAGGGGGAGGGTACGAGCAGTACTTC	CATSPRLGGGYEQYF	-	TRBV15	-	TRBJ2-7
TGTGCCAGCAGCTTAGTCCCGGGGTTGAACACTGAAGCTTTCTTT	CASSLVPGLNTEAFF	-	TRBV7-9	-	TRBJ1-1
TGCGCCAGCAGCAAAACTAGCGGGGGGGAAAATGAGCAGTTCTTC	CASSKTSGGENEQFF	TRBD2	TRBV4-1	-	TRBJ2-1
TGTGCCAGCAGCACCGGGACAGGGACCTACAATGAGCAGTTCTTC	CASSTGTGTYNEQFF	TRBD1	TRBV27	few	TRBJ2-1
TGCGCCACAATGCGGCTAGCGGGGAACACCGGGGAGCTGTTTTTT	CATMRLAGNTGELFF	TRBD2	TRBV5-1	-	TRBJ2-2
TGCGCCAGCAGCTTGGCTCCACTAGGCGCCGGGGGTTTTAGCACAGATACGCAGTATTTT	CASSLAPLGAGGFSTDTQYF	-	TRBV5-1	-	TRBJ2-3
TGTGCCAGCAGCTTGGGCCTCAGGGGGAAGGCAGATACGCAGTATTTT	CASSLGLRGKADTQYF	TRBD1	TRBV7-9	-	TRBJ2-3
TGTGCCAGCTCACCACCAGGGGTCCTGAACACCGGGGAGCTGTTTTTT	CASSPPGVLNTGELFF	-	TRBV18	-	TRBJ2-2
TGCAGCGTTAAAACAGGGGTTGAAGCTTTCTTT	CSVKTGVEAFF	TRBD1	TRBV29-1	-	TRBJ1-1
TGTGCCAGCAGCTTGGCGGACAGTAAACAAGCTTTCTTT	CASSLADSKQAFF	-	TRBV7-2	-	TRBJ1-1
TGTGCCAGCAGCCCCCGCGGAGGGGCAGGCTACGAGCAGTACTTC	CASSPRGGAGYEQYF	-	TRBV7-8	-	TRBJ2-7
TGTGCCAGCAGCGCAAACCAGGGGTTAGATACGCAGTATTTT	CASSANQGLDTQYF	-	TRBV7-3	-	TRBJ2-3
TGTGCCAGCAGTGAGCACAGCTCTGGGGCCAACGTCCTGACTTTC	CASSEHSSGANVLTF	-	TRBV25-1	-	TRBJ2-6
TGTGCCAGCAGTGAATGGGCAGGGGCTAAATCCTACGAGCAGTACTTC	CASSEWAGAKSYEQYF	-	TRBV6-1	-	TRBJ2-7
TGTGCCAGTAGTATCAACAGGGTTGCGGGTGACACCGGGGAGCTGTTTTTT	CASSINRVAGDTGELFF	-	TRBV19	few	TRBJ2-2
TGTGCCAGCAGTTACTCGAGGGGTAGCGGGAAAAACATTCAGTACTTC	CASSYSRGSGKNIQYF	TRBD2	TRBV6-5	-	TRBJ2-4
TGTGCCAGTAGTGGAAAACTCCATAAGACAGGGGGCTCCTATAATTCACCCCTCCACTTT	CASSGKLHKTGGSYNSPLHF	TRBD1	TRBV19	-	TRBJ1-6
TGCAGCGCCGGGGACAGTCCCTACGAGCAGTACTTC	CSAGDSPYEQYF	TRBD1	TRBV29-1	-	TRBJ2-7
TGTGCCAGCAGCTTAAGCGAGGTGCCCGGGGCCCAGCATTTT	CASSLSEVPGAQHF	-	TRBV7-9	-	TRBJ1-5
TGTGCCAGCAGCGCTCAGGGAACCCGCTATGGCTACACCTTC	CASSAQGTRYGYTF	-	TRBV9	-	TRBJ1-2
TGTGCCACTCGCGGGACAGGGAATCAGCCCCAGCATTTT	CATRGTGNQPQHF	TRBD1	TRBV6-5	few	TRBJ1-5
TGCGCCAGCAGCATCGACAGCCCCAATCAGCCCCAGCATTTT	CASSIDSPNQPQHF	-	TRBV5-1	-	TRBJ1-5
TGCAGCGTTGAAGTCTCACACCTCACAGATACGCAGTATTTT	CSVEVSHLTDTQYF	-	TRBV29-1	few	TRBJ2-3
TGTGCCAGCAGCCAGACCAGGCGCAATCAGCCCCAGCATTTT	CASSQTRRNQPQHF	-	TRBV6-1	-	TRBJ1-5
TGTGCCAGTAGTACCAGACAGGTTAGCACAGATACGCAGTATTTT	CASSTRQVSTDTQYF	-	TRBV19	-	TRBJ2-3
TGTGCCAGCAGCCGGGACAGGATAGAGACCCAGTACTTC	CASSRDRIETQYF	TRBD1	TRBV6-1	-	TRBJ2-5
TGTGCCAGCTCACCATCCCGGCAGGGAATGTCTGGAAACACCATATATTTT	CASSPSRQGMSGNTIYF	-	TRBV18	-	TRBJ1-3
TGCGCCAGCAGTGGGAGGACAGGGGGCAACACTGAAGCTTTCTTT	CASSGRTGGNTEAFF	TRBD1	TRBV10-1	-	TRBJ1-1
TGTGCCAGCAAGAGGGGACAGACTAATGAAAAACTGTTTTTT	CASKRGQTNEKLFF	TRBD1	TRBV11-1	-	TRBJ1-4
TGTGCCAGTAGTGAACAGAGCCACTATAATTCACCCCTCCACTTT	CASSEQSHYNSPLHF	-	TRBV19	-	TRBJ1-6
TGTGCCAGTAGTATAAGGACAGGGAGGTCTAACTATGGCTACACCTTC	CASSIRTGRSNYGYTF	TRBD1	TRBV19	-	TRBJ1-2
TGTGCTAGTGGCCCCGACAGGGGCCAGGTCAATGAGCAGTTCTTC	CASGPDRGQVNEQFF	TRBD1	TRBV12-5	-	TRBJ2-1
TGTGCCAGCAGCCCAAGGAGACAGGGAAAAACCGGGGAGCTGTTTTTT	CASSPRRQGKTGELFF	TRBD1	TRBV7-2	-	TRBJ2-2
TGTGCCAGCAGCCAAGTCCTGGACAGGGCCTACGAGCAGTACTTC	CASSQVLDRAYEQYF	TRBD1	TRBV4-2	-	TRBJ2-7
TGCGCCAGCACGTCAACGGCGGGAGAGAGTGAAAAACTGTTTTTT	CASTSTAGESEKLFF	-	TRBV5-1	-	TRBJ1-4
TGTGCCAGCGGGGAAACAGGGGCCGGCCCACCCCAGCATTTT	CASGETGAGPPQHF	TRBD1	TRBV2	-	TRBJ1-5
TGTGCCAGCAAACTTCTAGGGGTACAGGGGAGGGAAAAACTGTTTTTT	CASKLLGVQGREKLFF	TRBD1	TRBV27	-	TRBJ1-4
TGTGCCAGCAGTTACGAGGGGGCGGAGGGCGAGCAGTACTTC	CASSYEGAEGEQYF	-	TRBV6-5	-	TRBJ2-7
TGTGCCATCAGTGGAGGTAATAGCAATCAGCCCCAGCATTTT	CAISGGNSNQPQHF	-	TRBV10-3	-	TRBJ1-5
TGTGCCAGCAGCTTAGGAGCGGGGGGAGCATTAGAGACCCAGTACTTC	CASSLGAGGALETQYF	TRBD2	TRBV11-2	-	TRBJ2-5
TGTGCCAGCAGCTTAAGGGACTCCACCTACAATGAGCAGTTCTTC	CASSLRDSTYNEQFF	-	TRBV11-2	-	TRBJ2-1
TGTGCCAGCAGTGAATCTACCAGACTAGTGGTGGCTACAGATACGCAGTATTTT	CASSESTRLVVATDTQYF	-	TRBV6-1	once	TRBJ2-3
TGCGCCAGCAGCCCGGAGGACACGGGGGAAGATACGCAGTATTTT	CASSPEDTGEDTQYF	-	TRBV4-1	-	TRBJ2-3
TGCGCCAGCAGCCAGTCGAGGGGGCTCTCCTACGAGCAGTACTTC	CASSQSRGLSYEQYF	TRBD1	TRBV4-1	-	TRBJ2-7
TGTGCCAGCAGTGGCAGTACCTACGAGCAGTACTTC	CASSGSTYEQYF	-	TRBV28	-	TRBJ2-7
TGTGCCAGCAGTTTGGTACAGGTCAGTCAGCCCCAGCATTTT	CASSLVQVSQPQHF	-	TRBV28	-	TRBJ1-5
TGCGCCAGCAGTGTAAACAGGGGGCGTCGGAAAACCACTGACTATGGCTACACCTTC	CASSVNRGRRKTTDYGYTF	TRBD1	TRBV10-1	-	TRBJ1-2
TGTGCCAGCAGTTATTCCGTATGGACTAGGAGCAACCACGAGCAGTACTTC	CASSYSVWTRSNHEQYF	TRBD2	TRBV6-7	-	TRBJ2-7
TGCGCCAGCAATGTAGGGGGTTGGAACACCGGGGAGCTGTTTTTT	CASNVGGWNTGELFF	-	TRBV5-1	-	TRBJ2-2
TGTGCCAGCAGTTTAGAGGGAATTGGCTCTGGAAACACCATATATTTT	CASSLEGIGSGNTIYF	-	TRBV27	-	TRBJ1-3